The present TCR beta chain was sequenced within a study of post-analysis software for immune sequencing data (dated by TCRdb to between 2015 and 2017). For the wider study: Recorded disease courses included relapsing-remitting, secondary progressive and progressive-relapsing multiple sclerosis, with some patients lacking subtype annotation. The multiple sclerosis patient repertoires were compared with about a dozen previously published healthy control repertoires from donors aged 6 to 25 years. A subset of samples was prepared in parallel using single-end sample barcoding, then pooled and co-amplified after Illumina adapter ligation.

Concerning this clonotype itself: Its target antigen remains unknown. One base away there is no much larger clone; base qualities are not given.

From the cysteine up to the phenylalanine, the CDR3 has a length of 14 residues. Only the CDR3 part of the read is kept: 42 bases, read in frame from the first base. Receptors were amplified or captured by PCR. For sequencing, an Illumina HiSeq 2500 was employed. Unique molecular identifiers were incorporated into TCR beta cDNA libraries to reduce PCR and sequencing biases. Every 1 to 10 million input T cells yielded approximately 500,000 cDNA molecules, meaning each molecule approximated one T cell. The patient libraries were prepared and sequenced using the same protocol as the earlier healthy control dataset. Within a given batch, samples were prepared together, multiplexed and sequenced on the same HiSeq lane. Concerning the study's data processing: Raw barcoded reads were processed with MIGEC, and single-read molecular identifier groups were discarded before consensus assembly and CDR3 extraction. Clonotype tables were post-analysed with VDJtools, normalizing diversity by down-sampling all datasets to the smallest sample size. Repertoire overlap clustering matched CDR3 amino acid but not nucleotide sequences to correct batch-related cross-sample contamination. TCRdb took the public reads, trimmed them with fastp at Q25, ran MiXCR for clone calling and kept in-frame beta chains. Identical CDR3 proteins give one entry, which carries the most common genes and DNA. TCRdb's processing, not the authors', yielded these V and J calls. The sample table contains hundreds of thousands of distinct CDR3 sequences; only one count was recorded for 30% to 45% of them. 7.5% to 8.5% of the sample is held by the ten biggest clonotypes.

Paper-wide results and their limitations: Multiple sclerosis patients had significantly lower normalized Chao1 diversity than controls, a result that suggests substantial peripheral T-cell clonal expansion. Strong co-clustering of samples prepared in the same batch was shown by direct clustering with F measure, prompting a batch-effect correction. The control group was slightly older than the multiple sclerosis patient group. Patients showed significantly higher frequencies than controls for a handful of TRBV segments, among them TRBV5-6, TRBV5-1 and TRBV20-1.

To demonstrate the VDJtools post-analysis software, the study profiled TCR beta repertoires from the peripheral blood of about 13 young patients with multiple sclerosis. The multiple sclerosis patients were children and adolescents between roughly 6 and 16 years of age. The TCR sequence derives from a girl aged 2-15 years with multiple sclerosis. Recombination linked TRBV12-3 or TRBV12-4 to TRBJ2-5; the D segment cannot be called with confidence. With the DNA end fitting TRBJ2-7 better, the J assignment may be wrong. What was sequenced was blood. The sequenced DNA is TGTGCCAGCAGAAGTAGTTCCATAAATTACGAGCAGTACTTC. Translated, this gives CASRSSSINYEQYF.